The present entry profiles one T cell receptor (beta chain) with its context. Antigen: not known. The assay was immunoSEQ multiplex PCR, and TCRdb's table has in-frame clones only and misses some. This sample yields about 51,000 clones, of which roughly 80% are seen a single time; about 8.5% belongs to the top ten. This CDR3 has 13 amino acids. V trimming: 5 bases; J trimming: 11 bases; junction bases outside the gene matches: 9. From germline, CDR1 is KGHSH and CDR2 LQKENI. The sample is drawn from a study of radiotherapy plus CTLA-4 blockade in lung cancer. Study overall: Disease control was achieved by around 33% of patients, and objective responses by 18%.

General study results and limits: After treatment with radiotherapy plus ipilimumab, TCR clones that came from the tumor expanded in blood. Interferon-beta, together with early blood T cell clone dynamics, reportedly best predicted response.

The J gene is TRBJ1-1, the V gene TRBV18; 9 nucleotides agree with TRBD1. Sequences were derived from peripheral blood, sampled from a patient treated with radiotherapy plus ipilimumab. This TCR derives from a human donor with non-small cell lung cancer who had a complete response to radiotherapy plus ipilimumab. The DNA for the CDR3 is TGTGCCAGCTCATCAGGACAGGGGCGGTGGGCTTTCTTT. Its protein product is CASSSGQGRWAFF. Full variable domain (rest looked up from reference TRBV18 and TRBJ1-1): NAGVMQNPRHLVRRRGQEARLRCSPMKGHSHVYWYRQLPEEGLKFMVYLQKENIIDESGMPKERFSAEFPKEGPSILRIQQVVRGDSAAYFCASSSGQGRWAFFGQGTRLTVV.